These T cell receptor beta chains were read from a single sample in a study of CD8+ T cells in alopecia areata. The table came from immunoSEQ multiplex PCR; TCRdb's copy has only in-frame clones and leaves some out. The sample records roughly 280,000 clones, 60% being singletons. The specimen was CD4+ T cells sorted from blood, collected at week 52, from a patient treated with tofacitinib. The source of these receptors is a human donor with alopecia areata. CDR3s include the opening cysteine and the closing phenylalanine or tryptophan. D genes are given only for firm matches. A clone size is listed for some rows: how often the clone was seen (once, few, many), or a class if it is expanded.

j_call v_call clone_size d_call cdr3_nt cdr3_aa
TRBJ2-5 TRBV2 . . TGTGCCAGCAGTGAAACCCTCGTGACCCAGTACTTC CASSETLVTQYF
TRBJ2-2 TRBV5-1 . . TGCGCCAGCAGCCCCGGGACAACTCAGACCGGGGAGCTGTTTTTT CASSPGTTQTGELFF
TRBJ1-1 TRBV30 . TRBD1 TGTGCCTGGGGTCGACAGGGGGCGCTTATTGAAGCTTTCTTT CAWGRQGALIEAFF
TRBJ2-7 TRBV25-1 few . TGTGCCAGCAGTCCGGTTGGGTTTGCGCACGAGCAGTACTTC CASSPVGFAHEQYF
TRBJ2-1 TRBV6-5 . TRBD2 TGTGCCAGCAGTTACTCGACTCTAGCGGGGACGAATGAGCAGTTCTTC CASSYSTLAGTNEQFF
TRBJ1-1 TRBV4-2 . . TGTGCCAGCAGCGTGGGGGTAGGGAGGGGTGAAGCTTTCTTT CASSVGVGRGEAFF
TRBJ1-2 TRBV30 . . TGTGCTTACTACAAGTATGGCTACACCTTC CAYYKYGYTF
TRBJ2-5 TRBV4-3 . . TGCGCCAGCAGCCAAGATCTGGGGCCGACGGAGACCCAGTACTTC CASSQDLGPTETQYF
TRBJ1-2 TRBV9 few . TGTGCCAGCAGCGTAGACACTAACTATGGCTACACCTTC CASSVDTNYGYTF
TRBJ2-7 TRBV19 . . TGTGCCAGTAGTATAGGGGGGCTGGCCTACGAGCAGTACTTC CASSIGGLAYEQYF
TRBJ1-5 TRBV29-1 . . TGCAGCGTTAGGATAGGGGCGAGAGGCAATCAGCCCCAGCATTTT CSVRIGARGNQPQHF
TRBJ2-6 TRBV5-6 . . TGTGCCAGCAGCTTGGGCAGGGTAGGGGCCAACGTCCTGACTTTC CASSLGRVGANVLTF
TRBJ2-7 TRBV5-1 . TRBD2 TGCGCCAGCAGCCCCGGGGGGGCCTACGAGCAGTACTTC CASSPGGAYEQYF
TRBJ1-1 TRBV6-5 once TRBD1 TGTGCCAGCACCCCGACAGGGAGGACTGAAGCTTTCTTT CASTPTGRTEAFF
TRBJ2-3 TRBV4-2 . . TGTGCCAGCAGCCAAGATTCCTCAGATACGCAGTATTTT CASSQDSSDTQYF
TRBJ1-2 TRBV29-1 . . TGCAGCGTGGAGGGGGGCCAGGGTGACTATGGCTACACCTTC CSVEGGQGDYGYTF
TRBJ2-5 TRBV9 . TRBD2 TGTGCCAGCAGCCCGGGACTAGCGGGGGGAGAGACCCAGTACTTC CASSPGLAGGETQYF
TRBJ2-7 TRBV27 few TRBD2 TGTGCCAGCAGTTTATCCCGCGGGGGCGAGCAGTACTTC CASSLSRGGEQYF
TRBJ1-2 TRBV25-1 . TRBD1 TGTGCCAGCAAGGCCGACAGGGAGAGGGGTGGCTACACCTTC CASKADRERGGYTF
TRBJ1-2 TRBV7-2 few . TGTGCCAGCAGCACCGACCGGTTTGGCTACACCTTC CASSTDRFGYTF
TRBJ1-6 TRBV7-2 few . TGTGCCAGCAGCTCGCAGGGTGTGGATTCACCCCTCCACTTT CASSSQGVDSPLHF
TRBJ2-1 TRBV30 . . TGTGCCTGGAATGTGTTAAGGGATAATGAGCAGTTCTTC CAWNVLRDNEQFF
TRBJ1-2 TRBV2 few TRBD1 TGTGCCAGCAGGACAGGGTCTAGTGGCTACACCTTC CASRTGSSGYTF
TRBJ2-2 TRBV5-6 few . TGTGCCAGCAGCCCTATCAGGGTAGACACCGGGGAGCTGTTTTTT CASSPIRVDTGELFF
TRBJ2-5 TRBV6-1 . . TGTGCCAGCAGTGACGATAAACGGGGAGAGACCCAGTACTTC CASSDDKRGETQYF
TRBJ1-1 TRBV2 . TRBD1 TGTGCCAGCAATCAGGACAGGGAACGGCCTGAAGCTTTCTTT CASNQDRERPEAFF
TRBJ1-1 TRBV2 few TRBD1 TGTGCCAGCACAGACAGGGGGACTGAAGCTTTCTTT CASTDRGTEAFF
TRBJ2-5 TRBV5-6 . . TGTGCCAGCAGCTTGATCTGGCAGGGTGACGGAGAGACCCAGTACTTC CASSLIWQGDGETQYF
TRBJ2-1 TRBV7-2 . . TGTGCCAGCAGCTTAGGACGGTTCAATGAGCAGTTCTTC CASSLGRFNEQFF
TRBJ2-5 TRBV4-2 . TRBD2 TGTGCCAGCAGCCTAGGCAAGGGAGCGGGGGCAGAGACCCAGTACTTC CASSLGKGAGAETQYF
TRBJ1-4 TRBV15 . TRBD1 TGTGCCACCAGCAGATGGGGGGACAGGGTTGGAGAAAAACTGTTTTTT CATSRWGDRVGEKLFF
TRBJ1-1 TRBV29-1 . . TGCAGCGCAGGTGCGGGGCAGCCCGCTTTCTTT CSAGAGQPAFF
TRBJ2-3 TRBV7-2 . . TGTGCCAGCAGCCCCCTACAGGTCCCTACGCAGTATTTT CASSPLQVPTQYF
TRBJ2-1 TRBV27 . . TGTGCCAGCAGTTCCCCCGGGACACGATACAATGAGCAGTTCTTC CASSSPGTRYNEQFF
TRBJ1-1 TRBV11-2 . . TGTGCCAGCAGGCAGGGGCAGACGAACACTGAAGCTTTCTTT CASRQGQTNTEAFF
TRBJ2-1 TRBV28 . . TGTGCCAGCACCCAAGGGGGGTCCGGGGTTGAGCAGTTCTTC CASTQGGSGVEQFF
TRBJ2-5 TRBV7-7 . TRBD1 TGTGCTAGCAGCACCGGGACAGGGTACCAAGAGACCCAGTACTTC CASSTGTGYQETQYF
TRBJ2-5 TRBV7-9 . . TGTGCCAGCAGCTTACAGGGCCGGGACCAAGAGACCCAGTACTTC CASSLQGRDQETQYF
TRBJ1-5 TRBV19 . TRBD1 TGTGCCAGTAGTCTGGGCCGGGACAGGCCCTATCAGCCCCAGCATTTT CASSLGRDRPYQPQHF
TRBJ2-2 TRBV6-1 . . TGTGCCAGCAGGGGAGGAGCCCAGAACACCGGGGAGCTGTTTTTT CASRGGAQNTGELFF
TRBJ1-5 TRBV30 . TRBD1 TGTGCCTGGAGCCTATCGGGACAGGGGTTTCAGCCCCAGCATTTT CAWSLSGQGFQPQHF
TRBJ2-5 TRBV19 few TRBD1 TGTGCCAGTAGTCCGGGACAGCACTTCCAAGAGACCCAGTACTTC CASSPGQHFQETQYF
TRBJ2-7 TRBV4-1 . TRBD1 TGCGCCAGCAGCCAGAGAACAGGGGGAGGATACGAGCAGTACTTC CASSQRTGGGYEQYF
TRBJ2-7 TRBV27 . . TGTGCCAGCAGTTTCATGAAGCAGTACTTC CASSFMKQYF